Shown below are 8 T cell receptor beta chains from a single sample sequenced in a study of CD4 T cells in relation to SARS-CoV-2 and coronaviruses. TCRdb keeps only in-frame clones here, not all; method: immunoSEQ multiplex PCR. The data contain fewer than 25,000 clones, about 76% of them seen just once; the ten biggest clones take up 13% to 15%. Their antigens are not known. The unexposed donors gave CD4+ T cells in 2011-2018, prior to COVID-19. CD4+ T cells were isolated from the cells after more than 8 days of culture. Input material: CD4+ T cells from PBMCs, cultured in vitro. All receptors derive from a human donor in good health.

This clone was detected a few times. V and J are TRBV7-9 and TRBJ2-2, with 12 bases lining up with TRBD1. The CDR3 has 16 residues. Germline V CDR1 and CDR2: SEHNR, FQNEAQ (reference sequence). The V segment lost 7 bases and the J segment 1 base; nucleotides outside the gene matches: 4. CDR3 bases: TGTGCCAGCACGGGACAGGGGGCACTGAACACCGGGGAGCTGTTTTTT. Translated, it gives CASTGQGALNTGELFF.

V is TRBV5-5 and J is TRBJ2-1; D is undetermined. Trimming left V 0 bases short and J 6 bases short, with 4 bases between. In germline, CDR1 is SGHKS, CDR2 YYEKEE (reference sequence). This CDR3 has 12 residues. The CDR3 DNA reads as TGTGCCAGCAGCTTGGACAGCAATGAGCAGTTCTTC. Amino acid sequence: CASSLDSNEQFF.

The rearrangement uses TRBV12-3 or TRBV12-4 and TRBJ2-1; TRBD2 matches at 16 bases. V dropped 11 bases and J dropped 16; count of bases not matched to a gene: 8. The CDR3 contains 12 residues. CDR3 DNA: TGTGCCGCCGGGACTAGCGGGAGGGCCGAATTCTTC. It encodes CAAGTSGRAEFF.

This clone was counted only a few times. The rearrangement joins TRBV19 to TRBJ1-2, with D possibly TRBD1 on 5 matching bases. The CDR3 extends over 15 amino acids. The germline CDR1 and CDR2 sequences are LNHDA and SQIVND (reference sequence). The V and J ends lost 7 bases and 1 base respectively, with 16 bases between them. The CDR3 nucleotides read TGTGCCAGTACCCCTGTGGCAGGGAATAACTATGGCTACACCTTC. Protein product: CASTPVAGNNYGYTF.

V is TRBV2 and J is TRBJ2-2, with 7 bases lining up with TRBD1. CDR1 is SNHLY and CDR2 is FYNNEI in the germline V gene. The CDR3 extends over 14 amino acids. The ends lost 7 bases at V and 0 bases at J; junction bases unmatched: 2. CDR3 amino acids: CASKGQPNTGELFF. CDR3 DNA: TGTGCCAGCAAGGGACAGCCGAACACCGGGGAGCTGTTTTTT.

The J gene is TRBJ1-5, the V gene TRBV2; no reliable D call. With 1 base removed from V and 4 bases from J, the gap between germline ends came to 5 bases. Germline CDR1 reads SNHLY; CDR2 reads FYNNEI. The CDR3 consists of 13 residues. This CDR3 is CASSEDWNQPQHF. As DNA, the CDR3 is TGTGCCAGCAGTGAAGATTGGAATCAGCCCCAGCATTTT. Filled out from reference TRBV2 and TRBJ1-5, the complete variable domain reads EPEVTQTPSHQVTQMGQEVILRCVPISNHLYFYWYRQILGQKVEFLVSFYNNEISEKSEIFDDQFSVERPDGSNFTLKIRSTKLEDSAMYFCASSEDWNQPQHFGDGTRLSIL.

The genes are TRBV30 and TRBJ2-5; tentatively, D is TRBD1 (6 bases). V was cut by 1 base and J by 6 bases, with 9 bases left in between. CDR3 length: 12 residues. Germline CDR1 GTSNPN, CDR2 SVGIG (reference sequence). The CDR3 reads CAWSEDSQTQYF. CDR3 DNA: TGTGCCTGGAGTGAGGACAGTCAGACCCAGTACTTC.

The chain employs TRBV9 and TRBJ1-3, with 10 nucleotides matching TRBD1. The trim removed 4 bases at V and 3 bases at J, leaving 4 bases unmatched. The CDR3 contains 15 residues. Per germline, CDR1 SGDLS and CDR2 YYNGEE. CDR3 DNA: TGTGCCAGCAGCCCCGACAGGGGGCTTGGAAACACCATATATTTT. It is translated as CASSPDRGLGNTIYF.